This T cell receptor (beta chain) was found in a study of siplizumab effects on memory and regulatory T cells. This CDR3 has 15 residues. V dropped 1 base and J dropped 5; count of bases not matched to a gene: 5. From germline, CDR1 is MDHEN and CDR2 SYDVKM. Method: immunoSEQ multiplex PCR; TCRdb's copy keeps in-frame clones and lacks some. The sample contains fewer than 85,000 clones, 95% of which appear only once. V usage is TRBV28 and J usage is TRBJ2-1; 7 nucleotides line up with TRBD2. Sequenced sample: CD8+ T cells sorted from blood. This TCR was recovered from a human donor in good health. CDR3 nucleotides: TGTGCCAGCAGTTTATTGTGGGAGGGTGACAATGAGCAGTTCTTC. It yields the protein CASSLLWEGDNEQFF.